This T cell receptor beta chain emerged from a study of regulatory T cells in long-lasting Graves disease. Libraries of TCR beta came from iRepertoire HTBI primers plus Arm-PCR of CDR3 regions. From the multiplex PCR reads, TCRdb called clonotypes with MiXCR, one entry per CDR3 protein. The sample records 250,000 to 300,000 distinct CDR3 sequences, 22% being singletons. Time point denoted: persistent/refractory GD, antithyroid drugs over 5 years with positive TRAb. RNA from PBMCs was the source of the TCR library. Per the germline V gene, CDR1 is LGHNA and CDR2 is YSLEER. The CDR3 is made up of 13 amino acids. Trimming shortened V by 0 bases and J by 5 bases, and 7 bases separated the two germline ends. This clonotype was observed a few times.

The sequence derives from a female donor with Graves disease. Material: peripheral blood mononuclear cells (PBMCs), obtained when the disease was refractory, from a patient treated with antithyroid drugs. The J gene is TRBJ2-5, the V gene TRBV4-3; possibly TRBD1 for D (5 bases). This CDR3 is CASSQDRVETQYF. The CDR3 nucleotides are TGCGCCAGCAGCCAAGACAGGGTTGAGACCCAGTACTTC.